The 7 T cell receptor beta chains in this list originate from one sample, sequenced in a study of circulating CD8 cells and anti-PD-1 response in melanoma. Using approximately 15 ng of total RNA, TCR libraries were made with the QIAseq Immune Repertoire TCR panel. One entry per CDR3 protein, called by TCRdb with MiXCR from the reads. The data contain under 700 distinct CDR3 sequences, 9.5% of them singletons. Sorting of live CD3+CD8+TCRalphabeta+ cells by PD-1 and/or TIGIT gave four subsets. This specimen was CD8+ T cells from PBMCs, taken at baseline or after one month of anti-PD-1 therapy (not recorded which). All receptors derive from a human donor with melanoma.

This clonotype is large in the sample. The chain is built from TRBV25-1 and TRBJ1-1; unclear D gene. CDR1 and CDR2 (germline): MGHDK, SYGVNS. The ends were cut back, 6 bases at V and 11 bases at J, with 13 bases in the middle. The CDR3 covers 11 residues. As DNA, the CDR3 is TGTGCCAGCAGAACTTCCGTGGGGGCTTTCTTT. The encoded protein is CASRTSVGAFF. Together with reference TRBV25-1 and TRBJ1-1, the CDR3 gives the full variable domain: EADIYQTPRYLVIGTGKKITLECSQTMGHDKMYWYQQDPGMELHLIHYSYGVNSTEKGDLSSESTVSRIRTEHFPLTLESARPSHTSQYLCASRTSVGAFFGQGTRLTVV.

This clonotype was counted only a few times. V and J are TRBV11-1 and TRBJ2-5; 8 nucleotides agree with TRBD2. V lost 2 bases and J lost 3; bases outside the gene matches: 5. The CDR3 length is 15 residues. The germline V gene encodes CDR1 SGHAT and CDR2 FQDESV (reference sequence). This CDR3 is CASSLRGLVKETQYF. DNA of the CDR3: TGTGCCAGCAGCTTAAGGGGACTAGTGAAAGAGACCCAGTACTTC.

This clonotype is classed as medium-sized. V is TRBV19 and J is TRBJ1-1; D may be TRBD1 (5 bases). The germline CDR1 and CDR2 sequences are LNHDA and SQIVND (reference sequence). V was clipped by 6 bases and J by 11 bases, with 25 bases between them. CDR3 length: 15 residues. The DNA of the CDR3 is TGTGCCAGTAGCACCTCCCAGGCGCAACGGAACAGGGCTTTCTTT. Its translation is CASSTSQAQRNRAFF.

This clonotype is large (0.1 to 1%) in the sample. The chain links TRBV3-1 to TRBJ2-7; TRBD2 matches at 8 bases. The CDR3 length is 16 residues. Germline loops: CDR1 LGHDT, CDR2 YNNKEL (reference sequence). J gave up 3 bases and V 4 bases, and 11 bases lay outside the gene matches. The CDR3 coding sequence is TGTGCCAGCAGCCGGGGGACCCTAGCGGGCCTCTACGAGCAGTACTTC. It codes for CASSRGTLAGLYEQYF.

The CDR3 coding sequence is TGTGCCAGCAGCTTAAGGGCAGGGGGCGAATTATCCACAGATACGCAGTATTTT. It is translated as CASSLRAGGELSTDTQYF. The chain uses TRBV7-3 and TRBJ2-3; 8 nucleotides match TRBD1. Trimming removed 1 base from V and 2 bases from J; junction bases left unmatched: 11. Germline V CDR1 and CDR2: SGHTA, FQGTGA. This CDR3 is built from 18 residues.

This clonotype counts as medium-sized. Its ends do not fully match the called genes, so a read error is possible. The chain is built from TRBV25-1 and TRBJ2-1; 8 nucleotides line up with TRBD2. The CDR3 contains 13 residues. Germline V gives CDR1 MGHDK, CDR2 SYGVNS. CDR3 DNA: TGTGCCAGCAGTGGACCGGGGGGGAATGAGCAGCTCTTC. It encodes CASSGPGGNEQLF.

This clonotype qualifies as medium-sized. This rearrangement joins TRBV29-1 to TRBJ2-3; 7 nucleotides line up with TRBD2. From germline, CDR1 is SQVTM and CDR2 ANQGSEA. The ends lost 5 bases at V and 9 bases at J; junction bases unmatched: 8. CDR3 length: 12 residues. The CDR3 DNA reads TGCAGCGTTTATCTAGCGGACGGGACGCAGTATTTT. Amino acid sequence: CSVYLADGTQYF.